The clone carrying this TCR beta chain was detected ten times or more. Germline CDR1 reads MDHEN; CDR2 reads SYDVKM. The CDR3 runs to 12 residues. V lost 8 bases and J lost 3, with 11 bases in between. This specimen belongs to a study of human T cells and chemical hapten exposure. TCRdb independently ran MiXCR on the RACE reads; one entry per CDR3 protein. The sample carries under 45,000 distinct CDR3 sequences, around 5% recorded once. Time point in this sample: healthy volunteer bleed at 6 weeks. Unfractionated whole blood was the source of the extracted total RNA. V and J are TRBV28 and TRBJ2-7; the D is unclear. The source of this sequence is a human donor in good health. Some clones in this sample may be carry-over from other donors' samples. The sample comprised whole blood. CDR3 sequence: CASALVGYEQYF. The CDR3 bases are TGTGCCAGCGCCCTGGTGGGCTACGAGCAGTACTTC.